Following are 9 T cell receptor beta chains from one sample sequenced in a study of T cells in Graves' hyperthyroidism and ophthalmopathy. RNA transcripts served as the template for amplifying TCR beta CDR3 regions. RT-PCR in the first round (using the HTBI primer set) targeted the TCR CDR3. TCRdb ran MiXCR on the multiplex PCR reads and lists one entry per CDR3 protein. Among around 340,000 distinct CDR3 sequences listed, roughly 23% were seen once. Source material: blood. These receptors were taken from a woman aged 45-65 years with Graves' hyperthyroidism.

In this sample, this clonotype turned up a few times. This chain links TRBV7-2 with TRBJ2-1, with 11 bases lining up with TRBD2. The CDR3 loop spans 15 amino acids. Germline V gene data show CDR1 as SGHTA and CDR2 as FQGNSA. The trim removed 7 bases at V and 7 bases at J, leaving 9 bases unmatched. This chain's CDR3 is CASTLSGRALNEQFF. For the CDR3, the DNA is TGTGCCAGCACCCTTAGCGGGAGGGCCTTGAATGAGCAGTTCTTC.

There are a few counts of this clonotype. The V gene is TRBV19, the J gene TRBJ1-5; D uncertain. CDR1 and CDR2 from the germline V gene are LNHDA and SQIVND (reference sequence). Trimming cost V 6 bases and J 2 bases, with 8 bases left between them. CDR3 length equals 13 residues. The CDR3 DNA reads as TGTGCCAGTAGGGGAGAGGGCAATCAGCCCCAGCATTTT. This sequence encodes CASRGEGNQPQHF.

This clonotype was found many times. Compared with germline, one end of the junction differs, possibly owing to a read error. This chain connects TRBV5-1 to TRBJ1-1; the D is unclear. CDR1 and CDR2 from the germline V gene are SGHRS and YFSETQ. The CDR3 covers 13 residues. The DNA of the CDR3 is TGTGCCAGCTCACCAGCGGAGAACACTGAAGCTTTCTTT. Translation: CASSPAENTEAFF. Based on the CDR3 plus reference TRBV5-1 and TRBJ1-1, the full variable domain is KAGVTQTPRYLIKTRGQQVTLSCSPISGHRSVSWYQQTPGQGLQFLFEYFSETQRNKGNFPGRFSGRQFSNSRSEMNVSTLELGDSALYLCASSPAENTEAFFGQGTRLTVV.

This clonotype was seen at least ten times. The DNA is omitted, as the CDR3 cannot be located on it reliably, and the CDR3 follows TCRdb's listing. The chain employs TRBV7-8 and TRBJ2-1; the D segment call TRBD1 is taken from the table without a DNA check. Germline loops: CDR1 SGHVS, CDR2 FQNEAQ. A total of 14 residues make up the CDR3, ends included. This CDR3 is CASSFGAGTPGVFF.

At least ten counts were recorded for this clonotype. This chain uses TRBV11-1 with TRBJ2-2; D gene unclear. Trimming shortened V by 3 bases and J by 4 bases, and 9 bases separated the two germline ends. This CDR3 spans 14 amino acids. From germline, CDR1 is SGHAT and CDR2 FQDESV (reference sequence). DNA for the CDR3: TGTGCCAGCAGCTTGTTGGGAAGCACCGGGGAGCTGTTTTTT. Residues: CASSLLGSTGELFF.

This clonotype was found many times. This chain uses TRBV2 with TRBJ2-1; D possibly matches TRBD1 or TRBD2 (5 bases each). Trimming pared 6 bases from V and 7 bases from J, leaving 22 bases between. Looked up from germline, CDR1 is SNHLY and CDR2 is FYNNEI. This CDR3 spans 16 amino acids. CDR3 DNA sequence: TGTGCCAGCAGATACCCGGGACGCCACTTCAGGAATGAGCAGTTCTTC. This translates into CASRYPGRHFRNEQFF.

This rearrangement joins TRBV20-1 to TRBJ2-1; 8 bases map to TRBD1. Germline CDR1 is DFQATT and CDR2 is SNEGSKA (reference sequence). The CDR3 consists of 13 residues. V lost 3 bases to trimming and J lost 4 bases; unmatched junction nucleotides: 2. In nucleotides, the CDR3 is TGCAGTGCTAGGGACAGGGAATACAATGAGCAGTTCTTC. Protein sequence: CSARDREYNEQFF.

The rearrangement links TRBV28 to TRBJ2-7; 13 positions agree with TRBD2. Per germline, CDR1 MDHEN and CDR2 SYDVKM. V lost 4 bases to trimming and J lost 2 bases; unmatched junction nucleotides: 8. This CDR3 has 17 residues. The CDR3, as DNA: TGTGCCAGCAGTTCGTGGACTAGCGGGAGTACAACCTACGAGCAGTACTTC. Its protein is CASSSWTSGSTTYEQYF.

This clonotype was counted ten times or more. The chain couples TRBV7-2 to TRBJ2-2, with D perhaps given as TRBD1 or TRBD2 (6 bases each). This CDR3 spans 14 amino acids. V lost 3 bases and J lost 5, with 10 bases in between. The germline V gene has CDR1 SGHTA and CDR2 FQGNSA. The CDR3 coding sequence is TGTGCCAGCAGCTTCCAGGGGAGGACCGGGGAGCTGTTTTTT. It specifies CASSFQGRTGELFF.